The source of this T cell receptor (beta chain) is a study of blood T cell repertoires in COVID-19. Original analysis: Researchers report that nucleated cell counts were estimated from reference gene primer amplification. Sequenced by immunoSEQ multiplex PCR; TCRdb stores in-frame clones only, minus some. Clonal size and the V and J genes are those of that table, whereas D and trimming came from the DNA. The sample shows around 200,000 clones, 84% of them seen only once. This CDR3 has 12 residues. Germline V gives CDR1 SGDLS, CDR2 YYNGEE. V lost 2 bases and J 4 bases, leaving 5 bases between the germline ends.

The sequenced sample was peripheral blood. V usage is TRBV9 and J usage is TRBJ2-3; D gene uncertain. The TCR originated in a woman in her sixties or seventies with COVID-19, enrolled during active disease. CDR3 amino acids: CASSVQADTQYF. For the CDR3, the DNA is TGTGCCAGCAGCGTTCAGGCAGATACGCAGTATTTT.